What follows is one T cell receptor beta chain and its context. Its target is unknown. The sample belongs to a study of cytomegalovirus exposure and HLA in healthy donors. Study information: According to later analysis, the same platform produced the 130 or so validation and several hundred first-cohort repertoires. The study, taken as a whole, reports: Cytomegalovirus status was reportedly diagnosed by the classifier with high specificity and sensitivity. Cytomegalovirus-associated TCR beta chains were listed, numbering over 150.

Separation from the approximately 720-subject first cohort characterized the roughly 120-subject validation cohort, to which the donors belonged. The repertoire was sequenced with immunoSEQ multiplex PCR; TCRdb's copy has only in-frame clones and lacks some. The data hold some 180,000 clones, with around nine tenths observed a single time. The clonotype comes from a man aged 30-40 years in good health and CMV-seropositive. The specimen was PBMCs.

The DNA for the CDR3 is TGTGCCAGCAGCATCGGACAGGGAAGCCAGTACGAGCAGTACTTC. Translation gives CASSIGQGSQYEQYF. This chain uses TRBV6-5 with TRBJ2-7; 8 bases are a match to TRBD1. V was pared by 6 bases and J by 4 bases, with 11 bases of the junction left unmatched. The CDR3 spans 15 residues. Per the germline V gene, CDR1 is MNHEY and CDR2 is SVGAGI.